The source of this T cell receptor beta chain is a study of blood T cell repertoires in COVID-19. The assay was immunoSEQ multiplex PCR, and TCRdb's table has in-frame clones only and misses some. Of roughly 100,000 clones detected, around 87% appear once; the ten largest clones hold 9.5% to 13%. The specimen sequenced was peripheral blood. The origin of this receptor is a woman in her twenties or thirties with acute or convalescent COVID-19.

This chain's CDR3 is CASSAARYRGGYTEAFF. CDR3 coding DNA: TGTGCCAGCAGTGCCGCCCGATACAGGGGGGGGTACACTGAAGCTTTCTTT. This sequence joins TRBV28 and TRBJ1-1; 8 nucleotides match TRBD1. Germline values: CDR1 MDHEN, CDR2 SYDVKM. The CDR3 contains 17 residues. Losses at the gene ends were 5 bases for V and 3 bases for J; bases not matched to a gene: 14.